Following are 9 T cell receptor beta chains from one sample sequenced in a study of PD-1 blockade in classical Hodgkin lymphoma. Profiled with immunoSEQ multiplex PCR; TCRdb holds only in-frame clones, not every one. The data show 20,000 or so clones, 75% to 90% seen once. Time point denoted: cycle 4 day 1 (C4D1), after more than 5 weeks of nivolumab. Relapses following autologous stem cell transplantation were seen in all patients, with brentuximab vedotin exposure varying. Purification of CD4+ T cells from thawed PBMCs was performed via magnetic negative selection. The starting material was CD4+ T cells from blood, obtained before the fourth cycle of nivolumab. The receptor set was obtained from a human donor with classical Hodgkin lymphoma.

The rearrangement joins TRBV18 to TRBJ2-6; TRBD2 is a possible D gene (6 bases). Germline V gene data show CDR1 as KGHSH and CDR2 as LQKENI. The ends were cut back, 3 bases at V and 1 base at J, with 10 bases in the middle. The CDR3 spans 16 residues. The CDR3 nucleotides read TGTGCCAGCTCACCGGCAGGGAGGTCTGGGGCCAACGTCCTGACTTTC. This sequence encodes CASSPAGRSGANVLTF.

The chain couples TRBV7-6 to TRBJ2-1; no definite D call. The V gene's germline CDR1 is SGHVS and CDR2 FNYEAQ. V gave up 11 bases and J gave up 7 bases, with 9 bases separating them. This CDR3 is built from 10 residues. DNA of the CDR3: TGTGCCGACAACTATAATGAGCAGTTCTTC. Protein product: CADNYNEQFF.

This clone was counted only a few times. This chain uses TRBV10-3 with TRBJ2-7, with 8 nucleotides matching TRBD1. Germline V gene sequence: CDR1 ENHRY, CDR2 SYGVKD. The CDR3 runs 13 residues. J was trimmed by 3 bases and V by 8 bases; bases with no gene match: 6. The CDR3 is CAISKGQDYEQYF. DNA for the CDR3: TGTGCCATCTCCAAGGGACAGGACTACGAGCAGTACTTC.

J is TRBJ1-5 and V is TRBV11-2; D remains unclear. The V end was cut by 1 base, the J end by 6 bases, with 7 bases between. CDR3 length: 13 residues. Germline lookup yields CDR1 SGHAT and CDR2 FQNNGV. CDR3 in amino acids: CASSLGRSQPQHF. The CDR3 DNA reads TGTGCCAGCAGCTTAGGACGGAGTCAGCCCCAGCATTTT.

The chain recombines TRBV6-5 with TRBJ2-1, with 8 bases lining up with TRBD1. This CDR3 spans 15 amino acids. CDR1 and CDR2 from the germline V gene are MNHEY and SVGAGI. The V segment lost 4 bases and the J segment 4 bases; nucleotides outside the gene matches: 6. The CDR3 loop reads CASSSGQGSYNEQFF. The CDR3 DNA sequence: TGTGCCAGCAGTTCAGGACAGGGTAGTTACAATGAGCAGTTCTTC.

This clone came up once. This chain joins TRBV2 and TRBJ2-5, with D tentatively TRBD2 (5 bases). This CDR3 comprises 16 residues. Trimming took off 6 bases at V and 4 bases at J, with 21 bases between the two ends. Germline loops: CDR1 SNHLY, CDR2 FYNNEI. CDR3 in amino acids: CASSLFPEGVRETQYF. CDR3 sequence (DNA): TGTGCCAGCAGCCTATTCCCAGAGGGAGTGAGAGAGACCCAGTACTTC.

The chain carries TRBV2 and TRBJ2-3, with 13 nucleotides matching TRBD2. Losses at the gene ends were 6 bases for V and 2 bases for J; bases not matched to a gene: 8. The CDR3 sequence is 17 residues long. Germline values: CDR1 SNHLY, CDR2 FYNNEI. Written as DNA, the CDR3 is TGTGCCAGCAGGGCCCCGGGACTAGCGGGGTCCACAGATACGCAGTATTTT. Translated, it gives CASRAPGLAGSTDTQYF.

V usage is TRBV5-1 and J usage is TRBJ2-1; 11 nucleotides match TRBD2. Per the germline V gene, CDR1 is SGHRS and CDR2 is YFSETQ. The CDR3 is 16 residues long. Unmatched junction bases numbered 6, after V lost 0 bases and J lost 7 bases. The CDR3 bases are TGCGCCAGCAGCTTGGGTAGCGGGAGGGCCAGGAATGAGCAGTTCTTC. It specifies CASSLGSGRARNEQFF.

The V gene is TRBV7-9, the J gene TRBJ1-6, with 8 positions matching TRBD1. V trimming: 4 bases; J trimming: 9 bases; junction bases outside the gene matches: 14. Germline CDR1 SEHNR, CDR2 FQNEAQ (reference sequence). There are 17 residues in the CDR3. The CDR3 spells CASSSHDRTGYSSPLHF. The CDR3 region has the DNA TGTGCCAGCAGCTCCCATGACCGGACAGGGTACTCTTCACCCCTCCACTTT.